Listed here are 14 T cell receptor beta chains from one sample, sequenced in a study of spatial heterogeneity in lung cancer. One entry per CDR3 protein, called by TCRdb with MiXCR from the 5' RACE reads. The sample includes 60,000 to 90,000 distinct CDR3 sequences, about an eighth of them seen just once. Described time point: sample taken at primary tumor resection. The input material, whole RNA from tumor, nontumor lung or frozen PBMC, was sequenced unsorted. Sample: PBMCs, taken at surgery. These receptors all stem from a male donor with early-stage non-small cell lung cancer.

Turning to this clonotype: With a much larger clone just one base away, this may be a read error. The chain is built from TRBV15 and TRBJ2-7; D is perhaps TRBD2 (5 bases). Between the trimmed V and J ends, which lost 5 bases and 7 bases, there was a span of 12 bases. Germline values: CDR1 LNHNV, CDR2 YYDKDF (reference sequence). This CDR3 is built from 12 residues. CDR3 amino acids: CATSQIGGEQYF. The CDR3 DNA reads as TGTGCCACCAGCCAAATAGGCGGGGAGCAGTACTTC.

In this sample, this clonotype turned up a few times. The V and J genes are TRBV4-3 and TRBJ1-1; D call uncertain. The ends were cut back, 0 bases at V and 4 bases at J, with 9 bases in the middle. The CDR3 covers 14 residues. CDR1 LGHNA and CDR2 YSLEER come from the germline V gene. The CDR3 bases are TGCGCCAGCAGCCAAGAGATGGGCGGCACTGAAGCTTTCTTT. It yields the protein CASSQEMGGTEAFF.

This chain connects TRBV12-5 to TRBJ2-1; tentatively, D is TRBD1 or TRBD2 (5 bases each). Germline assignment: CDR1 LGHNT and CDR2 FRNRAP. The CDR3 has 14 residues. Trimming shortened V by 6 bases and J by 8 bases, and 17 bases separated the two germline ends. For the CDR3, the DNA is TGTGCTAGTGGAGGGGAAACTAGTTGGGATGAGCAGTTCTTC. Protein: CASGGETSWDEQFF.

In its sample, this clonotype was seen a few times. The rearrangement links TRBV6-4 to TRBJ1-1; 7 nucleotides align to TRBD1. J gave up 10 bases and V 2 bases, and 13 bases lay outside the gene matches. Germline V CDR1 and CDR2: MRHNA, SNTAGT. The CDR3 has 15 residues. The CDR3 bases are TGTGCCAGCAGTGACCCGAGGGGGCCGAGGATTGCAGCTTTCTTT. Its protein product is CASSDPRGPRIAAFF.

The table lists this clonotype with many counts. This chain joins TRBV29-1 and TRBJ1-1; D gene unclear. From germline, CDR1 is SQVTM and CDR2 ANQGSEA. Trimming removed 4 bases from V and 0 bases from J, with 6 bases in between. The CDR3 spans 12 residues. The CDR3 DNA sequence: TGCAGCGTTGCTTTTATGAACACTGAAGCTTTCTTT. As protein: CSVAFMNTEAFF.

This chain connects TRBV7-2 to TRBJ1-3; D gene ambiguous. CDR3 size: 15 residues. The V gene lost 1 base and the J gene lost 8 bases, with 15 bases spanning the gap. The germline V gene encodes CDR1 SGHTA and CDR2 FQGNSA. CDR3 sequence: CASSLVGQAGDTIYF. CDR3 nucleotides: TGTGCCAGCAGCTTAGTTGGTCAGGCCGGAGACACCATATATTTT.

The CDR3 reads CASSKVYRGRQLFF. The DNA of the CDR3 is TGTGCCAGCAGCAAAGTCTACAGGGGTAGGCAACTGTTTTTT. The chain uses TRBV21-1 and TRBJ1-4; no check of the table's D call, TRBD1, against the DNA was made. TRBV21-1 is a known pseudogene. This CDR3 has 14 amino acids.

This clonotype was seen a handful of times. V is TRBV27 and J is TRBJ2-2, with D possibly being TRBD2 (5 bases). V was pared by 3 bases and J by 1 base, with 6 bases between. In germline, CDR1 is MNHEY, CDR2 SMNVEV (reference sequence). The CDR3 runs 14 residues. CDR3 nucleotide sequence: TGTGCCAGCAGTTTTCGGGAGAACACCGGGGAGCTGTTTTTT. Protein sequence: CASSFRENTGELFF.

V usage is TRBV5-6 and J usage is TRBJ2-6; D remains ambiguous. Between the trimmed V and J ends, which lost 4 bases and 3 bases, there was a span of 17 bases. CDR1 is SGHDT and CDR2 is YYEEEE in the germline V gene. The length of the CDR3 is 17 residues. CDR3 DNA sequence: TGTGCCAGCAGCCAAGTTGATCGACGACTTGGGGCCAACGTCCTGACTTTC. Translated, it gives CASSQVDRRLGANVLTF.

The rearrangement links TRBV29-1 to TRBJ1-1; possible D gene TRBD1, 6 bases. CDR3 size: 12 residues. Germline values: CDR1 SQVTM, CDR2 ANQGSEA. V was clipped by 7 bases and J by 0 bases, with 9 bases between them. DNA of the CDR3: TGCAGCGCGGGACACCTGAACACTGAAGCTTTCTTT. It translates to CSAGHLNTEAFF.

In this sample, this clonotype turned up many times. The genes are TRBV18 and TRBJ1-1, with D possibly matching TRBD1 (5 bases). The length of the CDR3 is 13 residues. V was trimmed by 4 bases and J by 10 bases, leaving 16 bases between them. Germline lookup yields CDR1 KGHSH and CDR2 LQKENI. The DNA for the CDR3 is TGTGCCAGCTCACTGGAGGGGCAGACGGGAGCTTTCTTT. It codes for CASSLEGQTGAFF.

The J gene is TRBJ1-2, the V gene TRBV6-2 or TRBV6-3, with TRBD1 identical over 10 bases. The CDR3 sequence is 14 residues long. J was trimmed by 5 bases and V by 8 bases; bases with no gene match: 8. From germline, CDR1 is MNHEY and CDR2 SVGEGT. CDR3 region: CASSVAGQGYGYTF. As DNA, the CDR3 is TGTGCCAGCTCCGTCGCGGGACAGGGGTATGGCTACACCTTC.

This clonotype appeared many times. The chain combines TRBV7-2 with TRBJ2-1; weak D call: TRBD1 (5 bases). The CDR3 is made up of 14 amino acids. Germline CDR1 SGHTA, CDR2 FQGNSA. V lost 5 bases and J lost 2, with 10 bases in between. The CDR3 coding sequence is TGTGCCAGCAGCCTTGACAGCACCTACAATGAGCAGTTCTTC. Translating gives CASSLDSTYNEQFF.

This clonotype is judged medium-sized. The CDR3: CASSLLAGGGNEQFF. CDR3 coding DNA: TGTGCCAGCAGTTTATTGGCGGGAGGTGGTAATGAGCAGTTCTTC. V and J are TRBV28 and TRBJ2-1; 8 bases map to TRBD2. The CDR3 spans 15 residues. Germline loops: CDR1 MDHEN, CDR2 SYDVKM. With V trimmed by 1 base and J by 7 bases, 6 bases remained unmatched.